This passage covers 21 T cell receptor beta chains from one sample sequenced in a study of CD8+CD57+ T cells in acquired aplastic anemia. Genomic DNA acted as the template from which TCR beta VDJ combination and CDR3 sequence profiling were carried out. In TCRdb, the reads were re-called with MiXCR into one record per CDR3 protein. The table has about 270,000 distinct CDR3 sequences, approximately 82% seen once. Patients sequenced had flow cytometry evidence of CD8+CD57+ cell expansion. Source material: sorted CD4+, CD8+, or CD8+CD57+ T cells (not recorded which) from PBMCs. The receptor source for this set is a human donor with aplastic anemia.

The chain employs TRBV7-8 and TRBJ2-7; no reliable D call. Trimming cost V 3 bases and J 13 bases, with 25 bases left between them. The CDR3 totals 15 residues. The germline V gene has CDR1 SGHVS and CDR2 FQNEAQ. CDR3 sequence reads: CASSLLEAPVSQYYF. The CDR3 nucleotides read TGTGCCAGCAGCTTGCTAGAGGCTCCCGTCTCGCAGTATTACTTC.

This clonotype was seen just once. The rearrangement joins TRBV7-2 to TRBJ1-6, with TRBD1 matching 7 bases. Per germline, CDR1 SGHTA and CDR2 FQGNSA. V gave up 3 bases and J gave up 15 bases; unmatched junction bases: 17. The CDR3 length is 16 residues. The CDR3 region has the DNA TGTGCCAGCAGCTTGGGAGGGGGCGGCGACTATGGCTACCTCCACTTT. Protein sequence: CASSLGGGGDYGYLHF.

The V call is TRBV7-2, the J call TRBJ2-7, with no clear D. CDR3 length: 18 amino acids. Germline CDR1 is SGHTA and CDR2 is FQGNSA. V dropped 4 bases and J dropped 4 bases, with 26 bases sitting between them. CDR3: CASSSQPGGHTHTYEQYV. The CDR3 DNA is TGTGCCAGCAGCTCCCAGCCAGGCGGTCACACACATACGTACGAGCAGTACGTC.

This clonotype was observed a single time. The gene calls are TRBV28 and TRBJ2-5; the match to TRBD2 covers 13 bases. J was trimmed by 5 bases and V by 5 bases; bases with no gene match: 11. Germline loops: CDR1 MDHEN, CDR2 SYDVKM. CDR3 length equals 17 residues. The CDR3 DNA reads TGTGCCAGCAGTCGAGGGACTAGCGGGATCACAGAGGAGACCCAGTACTTC. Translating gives CASSRGTSGITEETQYF.

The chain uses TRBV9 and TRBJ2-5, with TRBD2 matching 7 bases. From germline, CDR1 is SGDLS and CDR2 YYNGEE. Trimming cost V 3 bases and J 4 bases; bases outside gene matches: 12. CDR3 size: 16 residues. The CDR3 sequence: CASSGARSGMTETQYF. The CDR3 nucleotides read TGTGCCAGCAGCGGTGCCAGGAGCGGGATGACAGAGACCCAGTACTTC.

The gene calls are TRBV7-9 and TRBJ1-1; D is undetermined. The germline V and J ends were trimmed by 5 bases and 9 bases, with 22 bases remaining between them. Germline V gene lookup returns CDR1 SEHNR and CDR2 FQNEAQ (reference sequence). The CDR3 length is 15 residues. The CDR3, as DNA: TGTGCCAGCAGCATAGGCCTCGAGCAAGACACCCAAGCTTTCTTT. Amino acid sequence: CASSIGLEQDTQAFF.

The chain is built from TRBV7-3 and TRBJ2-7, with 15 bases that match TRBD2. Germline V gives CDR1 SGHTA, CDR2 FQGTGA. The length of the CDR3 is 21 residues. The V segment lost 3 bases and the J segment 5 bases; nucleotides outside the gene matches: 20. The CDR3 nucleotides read TGTGCCAGCAGCTTCACCCGGGCCCTCCCGGGGACTAGCGGGAGGTACCACGAGCAGTACTTC. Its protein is CASSFTRALPGTSGRYHEQYF.

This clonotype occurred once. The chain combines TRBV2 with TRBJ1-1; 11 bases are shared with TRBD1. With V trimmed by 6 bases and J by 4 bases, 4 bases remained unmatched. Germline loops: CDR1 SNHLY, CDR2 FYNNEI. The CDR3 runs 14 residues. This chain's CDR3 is CASRGQGAGTEAFF. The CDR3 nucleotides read TGTGCCAGCAGAGGACAGGGGGCAGGCACTGAAGCTTTCTTT.

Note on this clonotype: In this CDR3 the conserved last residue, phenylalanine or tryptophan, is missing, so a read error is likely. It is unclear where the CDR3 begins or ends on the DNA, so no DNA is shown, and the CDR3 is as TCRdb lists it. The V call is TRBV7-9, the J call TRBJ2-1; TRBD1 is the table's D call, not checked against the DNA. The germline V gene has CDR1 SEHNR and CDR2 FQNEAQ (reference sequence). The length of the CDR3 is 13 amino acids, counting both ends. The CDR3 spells CASSDVGGGENEH.

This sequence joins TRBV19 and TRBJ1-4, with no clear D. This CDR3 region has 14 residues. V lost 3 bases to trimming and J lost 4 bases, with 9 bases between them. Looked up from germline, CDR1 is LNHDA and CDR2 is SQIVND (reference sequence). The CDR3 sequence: CASSIGSSNEKLFF. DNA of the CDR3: TGTGCCAGTAGTATTGGAAGTAGTAATGAAAAACTGTTTTTT.

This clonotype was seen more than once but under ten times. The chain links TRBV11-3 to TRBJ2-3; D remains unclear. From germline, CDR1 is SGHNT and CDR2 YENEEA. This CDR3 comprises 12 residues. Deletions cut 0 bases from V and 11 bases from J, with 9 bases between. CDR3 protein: CASSLDLAGQYF. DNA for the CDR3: TGTGCCAGCAGCTTAGATCTGGCAGGGCAGTATTTT.

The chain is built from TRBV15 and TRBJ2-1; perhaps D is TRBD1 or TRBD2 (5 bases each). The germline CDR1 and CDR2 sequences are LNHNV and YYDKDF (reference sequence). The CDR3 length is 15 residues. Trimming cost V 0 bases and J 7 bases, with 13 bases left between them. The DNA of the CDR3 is TGTGCCACCAGCAGAGATGGACCCTGGGGGAATGAGCAGTTCTTC. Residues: CATSRDGPWGNEQFF.

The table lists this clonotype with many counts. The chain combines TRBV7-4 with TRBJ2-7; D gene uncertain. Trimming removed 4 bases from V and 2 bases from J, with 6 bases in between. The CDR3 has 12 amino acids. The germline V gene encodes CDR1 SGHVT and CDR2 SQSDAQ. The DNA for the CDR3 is TGTGCCAGCAGCTCGTGTCCCTACGAGCAGTACTTC. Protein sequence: CASSSCPYEQYF.

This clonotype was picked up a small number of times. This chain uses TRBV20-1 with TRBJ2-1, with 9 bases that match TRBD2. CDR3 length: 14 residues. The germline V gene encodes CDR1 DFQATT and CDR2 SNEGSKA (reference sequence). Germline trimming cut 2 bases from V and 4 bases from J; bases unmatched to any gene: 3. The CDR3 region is CSARSSGEYNEQFF. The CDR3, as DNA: TGCAGTGCTAGATCTAGCGGGGAGTACAATGAGCAGTTCTTC.

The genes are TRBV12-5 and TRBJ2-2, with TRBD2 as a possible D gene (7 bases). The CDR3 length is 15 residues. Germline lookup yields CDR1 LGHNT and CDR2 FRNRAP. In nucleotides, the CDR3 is TGTGCCAGTAGCTTACAGGGAGGGTTCACCGGGGAGCTGTTTTTT. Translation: CASSLQGGFTGELFF.

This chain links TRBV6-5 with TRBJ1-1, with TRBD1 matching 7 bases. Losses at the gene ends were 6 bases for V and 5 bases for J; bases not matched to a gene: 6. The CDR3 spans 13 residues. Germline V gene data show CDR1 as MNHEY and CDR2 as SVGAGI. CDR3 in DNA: TGTGCCAGCAGCCAGGGGGGTGAGACTGAAGCTTTCTTT. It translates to CASSQGGETEAFF.

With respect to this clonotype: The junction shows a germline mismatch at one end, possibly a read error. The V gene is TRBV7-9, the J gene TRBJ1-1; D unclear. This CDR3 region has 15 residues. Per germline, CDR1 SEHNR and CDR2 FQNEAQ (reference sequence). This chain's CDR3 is CASSLDLTGNTEQSF. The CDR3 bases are TGCGCCAGCAGCCTAGATCTGACTGGTAACACTGAGCAGTCCTTT. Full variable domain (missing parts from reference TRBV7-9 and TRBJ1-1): DTGVSQNPRHKITKRGQNVTFRCDPISEHNRLYWYRQTLGQGPEFLTYFQNEAQLEKSRLLSDRFSAERPKGSFSTLEIQRTEQGDSAMYLCASSLDLTGNTEQSFGQGTRLTVV.

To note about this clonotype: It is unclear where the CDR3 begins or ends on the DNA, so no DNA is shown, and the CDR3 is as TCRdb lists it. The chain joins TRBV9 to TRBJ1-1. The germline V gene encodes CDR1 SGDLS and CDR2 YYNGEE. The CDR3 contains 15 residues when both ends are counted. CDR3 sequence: CASSVEPDTQYFAFF.

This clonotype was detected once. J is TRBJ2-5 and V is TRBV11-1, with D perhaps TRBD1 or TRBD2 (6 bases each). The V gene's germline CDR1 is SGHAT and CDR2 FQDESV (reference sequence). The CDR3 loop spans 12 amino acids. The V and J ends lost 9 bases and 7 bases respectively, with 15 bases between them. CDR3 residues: CASLWGAATQYF. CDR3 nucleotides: TGTGCCAGTCTTTGGGGGGCGGCGACCCAGTACTTC.

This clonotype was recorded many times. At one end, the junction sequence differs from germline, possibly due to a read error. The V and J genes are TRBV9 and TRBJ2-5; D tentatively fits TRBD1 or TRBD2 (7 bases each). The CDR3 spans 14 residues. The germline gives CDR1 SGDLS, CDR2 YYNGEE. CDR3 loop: CASSGGGRQGGNNF. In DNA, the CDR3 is TGTGCCAGCAGCGGGGGGGGCCGACAGGGAGGAAACAACTTC.

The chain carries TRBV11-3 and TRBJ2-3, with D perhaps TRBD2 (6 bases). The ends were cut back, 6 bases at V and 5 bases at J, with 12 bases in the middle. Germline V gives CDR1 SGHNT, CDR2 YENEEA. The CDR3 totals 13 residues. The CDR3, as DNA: TGTGCCAGCAGTTCGGGACTCAAAGATACGCAGTATTTT. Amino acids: CASSSGLKDTQYF.